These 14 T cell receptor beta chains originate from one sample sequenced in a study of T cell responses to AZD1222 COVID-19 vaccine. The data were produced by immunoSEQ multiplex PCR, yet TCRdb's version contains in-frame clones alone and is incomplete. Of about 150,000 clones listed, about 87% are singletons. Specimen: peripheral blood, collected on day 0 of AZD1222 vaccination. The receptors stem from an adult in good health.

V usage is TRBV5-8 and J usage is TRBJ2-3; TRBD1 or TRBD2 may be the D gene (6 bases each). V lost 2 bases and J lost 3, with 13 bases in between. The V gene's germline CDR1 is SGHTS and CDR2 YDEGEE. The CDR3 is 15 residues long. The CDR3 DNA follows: TGTGCCAGCAGCTTTAGGGGGGATAAGACAGATACGCAGTATTTT. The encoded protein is CASSFRGDKTDTQYF. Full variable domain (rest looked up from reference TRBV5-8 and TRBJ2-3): EAGVTQSPTHLIKTRGQQATLRCSPISGHTSVYWYQQALGLGLQFLLWYDEGEERNRGNFPPRFSGRQFPNYSSELNVNALELEDSALYLCASSFRGDKTDTQYFGPGTRLTVL.

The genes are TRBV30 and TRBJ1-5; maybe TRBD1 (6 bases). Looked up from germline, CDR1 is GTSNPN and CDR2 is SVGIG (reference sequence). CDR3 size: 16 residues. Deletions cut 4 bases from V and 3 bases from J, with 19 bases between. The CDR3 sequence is CAWTGGAGSNNQPQHF. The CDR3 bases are TGTGCCTGGACCGGGGGGGCAGGATCAAACAATCAGCCCCAGCATTTT.

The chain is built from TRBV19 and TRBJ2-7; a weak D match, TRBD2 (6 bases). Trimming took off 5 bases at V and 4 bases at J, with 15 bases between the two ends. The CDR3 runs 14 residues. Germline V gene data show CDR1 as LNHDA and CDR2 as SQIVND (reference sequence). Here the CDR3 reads CASSAGTVKYEQYF. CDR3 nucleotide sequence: TGTGCCAGTAGTGCGGGGACCGTGAAATACGAGCAGTACTTC.

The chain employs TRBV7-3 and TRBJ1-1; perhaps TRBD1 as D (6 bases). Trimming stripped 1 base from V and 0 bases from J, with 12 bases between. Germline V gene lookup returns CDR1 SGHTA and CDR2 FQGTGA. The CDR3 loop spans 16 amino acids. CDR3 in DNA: TGTGCCAGCAGCTTAAGGGTGGGGGACATGAACACTGAAGCTTTCTTT. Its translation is CASSLRVGDMNTEAFF.

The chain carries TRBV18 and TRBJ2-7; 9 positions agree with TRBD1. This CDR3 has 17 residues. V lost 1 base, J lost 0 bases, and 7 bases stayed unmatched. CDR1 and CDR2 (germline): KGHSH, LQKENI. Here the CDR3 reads CASSPLRTGASSYEQYF. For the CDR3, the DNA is TGTGCCAGCTCACCACTTCGGACAGGGGCCAGCTCCTACGAGCAGTACTTC.

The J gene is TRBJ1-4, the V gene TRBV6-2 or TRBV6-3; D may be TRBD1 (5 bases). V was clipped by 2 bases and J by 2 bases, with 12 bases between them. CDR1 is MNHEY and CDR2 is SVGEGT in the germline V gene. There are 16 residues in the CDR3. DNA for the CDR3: TGTGCCAGCAGTTACCCCGGGGGGAAGACTAATGAAAAACTGTTTTTT. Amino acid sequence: CASSYPGGKTNEKLFF.

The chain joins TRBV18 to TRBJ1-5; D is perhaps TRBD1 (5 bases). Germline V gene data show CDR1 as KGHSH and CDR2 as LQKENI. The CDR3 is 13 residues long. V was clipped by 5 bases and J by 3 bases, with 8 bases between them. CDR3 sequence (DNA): TGTGCCAGCTCAGAGGACACCAATCAGCCCCAGCATTTT. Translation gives CASSEDTNQPQHF.

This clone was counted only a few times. The CDR3 here is CASGGGRHTEAFF. CDR3 nucleotides: TGTGCCAGCGGGGGGGGGCGACACACTGAAGCTTTCTTT. The chain links TRBV27 to TRBJ1-1, with a tentative D call TRBD1 (6 bases). Germline CDR1 and CDR2: MNHEY and SMNVEV (reference sequence). This CDR3 contains 13 residues. V dropped 8 bases and J dropped 3 bases, with 13 bases sitting between them.

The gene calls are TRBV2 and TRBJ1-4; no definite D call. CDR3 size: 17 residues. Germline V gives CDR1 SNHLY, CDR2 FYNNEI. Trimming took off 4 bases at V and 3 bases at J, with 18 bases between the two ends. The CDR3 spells CASSGASFGRPNEKLFF. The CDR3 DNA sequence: TGTGCCAGCAGTGGAGCCTCGTTTGGCAGGCCTAATGAAAAACTGTTTTTT.

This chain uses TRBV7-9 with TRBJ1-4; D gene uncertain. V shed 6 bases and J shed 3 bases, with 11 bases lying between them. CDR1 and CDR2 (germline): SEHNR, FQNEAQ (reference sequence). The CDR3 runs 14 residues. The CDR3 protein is CASRRVEANEKLFF. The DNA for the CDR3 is TGTGCCAGCAGACGAGTAGAGGCTAATGAAAAACTGTTTTTT.

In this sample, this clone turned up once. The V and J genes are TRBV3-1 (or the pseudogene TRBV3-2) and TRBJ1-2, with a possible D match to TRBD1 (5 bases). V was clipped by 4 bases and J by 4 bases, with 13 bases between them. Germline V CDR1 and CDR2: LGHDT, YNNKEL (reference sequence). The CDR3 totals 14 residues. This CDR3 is CASSREGAFYGYTF. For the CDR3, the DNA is TGTGCCAGCAGCCGGGAAGGGGCTTTCTATGGCTACACCTTC.

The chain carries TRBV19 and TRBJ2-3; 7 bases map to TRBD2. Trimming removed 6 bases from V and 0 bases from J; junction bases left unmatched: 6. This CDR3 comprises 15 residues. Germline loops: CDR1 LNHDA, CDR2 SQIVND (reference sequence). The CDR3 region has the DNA TGTGCCAGTAGCCCTGGGGACTATAGCACAGATACGCAGTATTTT. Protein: CASSPGDYSTDTQYF.

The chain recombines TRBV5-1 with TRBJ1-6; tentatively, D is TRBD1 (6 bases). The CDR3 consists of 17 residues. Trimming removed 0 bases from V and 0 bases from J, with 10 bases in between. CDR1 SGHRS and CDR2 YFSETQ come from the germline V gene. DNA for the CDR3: TGCGCCAGCAGCTTGGATACAGGGAGCTCCTATAATTCACCCCTCCACTTT. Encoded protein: CASSLDTGSSYNSPLHF.

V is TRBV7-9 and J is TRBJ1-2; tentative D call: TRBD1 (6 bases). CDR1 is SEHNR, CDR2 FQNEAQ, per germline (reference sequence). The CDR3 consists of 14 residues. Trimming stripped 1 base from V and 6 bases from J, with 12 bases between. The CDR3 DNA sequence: TGTGCCAGCAGCTTAGTAGCAGGGGAGAATGGCTACACCTTC. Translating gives CASSLVAGENGYTF. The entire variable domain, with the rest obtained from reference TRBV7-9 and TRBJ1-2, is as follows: DTGVSQNPRHKITKRGQNVTFRCDPISEHNRLYWYRQTLGQGPEFLTYFQNEAQLEKSRLLSDRFSAERPKGSFSTLEIQRTEQGDSAMYLCASSLVAGENGYTFGSGTRLTVV.